This TCR beta chain was obtained from a study of cytomegalovirus exposure and HLA in healthy donors. Trimming removed 3 bases at V and 4 bases at J, with 13 bases between. The germline gives CDR1 SNHLY, CDR2 FYNNEI. The CDR3 spans 15 residues. Researchers ran the PCR with 60 Vbeta and 13 Jbeta primers. Sequenced by immunoSEQ multiplex PCR; TCRdb stores in-frame clones only, minus some. The repertoire holds 150,000 to 200,000 clones, less than 90% seen once, with around 0.25% in the top ten. Donors were nominally healthy when sampled, though unrecorded immune exposures were likely. Study-wide points: Earlier analysis looked at TCR beta V segments, and most were productive about 90% or about 30% of the time.

There are a few counts of this clone. What it binds is not known. This chain joins TRBV2 and TRBJ2-1; D gene ambiguous. The sequencing input was PBMCs. This TCR derives from a boy between 5 and 17 years old in good health and CMV-seronegative. DNA of the CDR3: TGTGCCAGCAGTGATGTCAGTAATGTTTACAATGAGCAGTTCTTC. This codes for CASSDVSNVYNEQFF.